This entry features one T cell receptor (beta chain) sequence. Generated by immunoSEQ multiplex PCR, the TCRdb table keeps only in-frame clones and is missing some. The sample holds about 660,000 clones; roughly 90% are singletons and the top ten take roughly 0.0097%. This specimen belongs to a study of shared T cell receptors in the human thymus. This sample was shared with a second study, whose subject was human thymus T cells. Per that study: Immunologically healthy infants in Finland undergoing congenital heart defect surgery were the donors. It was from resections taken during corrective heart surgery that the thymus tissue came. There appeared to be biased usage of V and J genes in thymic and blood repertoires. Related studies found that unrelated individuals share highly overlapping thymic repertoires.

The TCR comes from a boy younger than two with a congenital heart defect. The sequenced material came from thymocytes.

CDR3 in amino acids: CASSQVPSGHPYEQYF. The CDR3, as DNA: TGTGCCAGCAGCCAAGTCCCCAGCGGGCACCCCTACGAGCAGTACTTC. The gene calls are TRBV14 and TRBJ2-7, with D perhaps matching TRBD2 (6 bases). V lost 1 base to trimming and J lost 2 bases, with 15 bases between them. Germline loops: CDR1 SGHDN, CDR2 FVKESK. This CDR3 contains 16 residues. The full variable domain, its missing parts supplied by reference TRBV14 and TRBJ2-7, is EAGVTQFPSHSVIEKGQTVTLRCDPISGHDNLYWYRRVMGKEIKFLLHFVKESKQDESGMPNNRFLAERTGGTYSTLKVQPAELEDSGVYFCASSQVPSGHPYEQYFGPGTRLTVT.